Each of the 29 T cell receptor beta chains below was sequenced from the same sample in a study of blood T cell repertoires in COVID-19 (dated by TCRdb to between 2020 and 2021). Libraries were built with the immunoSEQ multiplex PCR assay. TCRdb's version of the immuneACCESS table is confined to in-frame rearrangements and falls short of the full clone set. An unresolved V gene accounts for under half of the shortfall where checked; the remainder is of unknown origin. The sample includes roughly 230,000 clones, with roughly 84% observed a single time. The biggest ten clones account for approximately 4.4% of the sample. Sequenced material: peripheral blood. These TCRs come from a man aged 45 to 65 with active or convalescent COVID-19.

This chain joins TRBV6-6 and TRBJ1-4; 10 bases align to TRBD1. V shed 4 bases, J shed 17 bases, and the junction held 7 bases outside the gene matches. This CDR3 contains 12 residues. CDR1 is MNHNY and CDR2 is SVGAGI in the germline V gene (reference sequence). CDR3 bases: TGTGCCAGCAGTTCCAGCCGGGACAGGGGTTTTTTT. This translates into CASSSSRDRGFF.

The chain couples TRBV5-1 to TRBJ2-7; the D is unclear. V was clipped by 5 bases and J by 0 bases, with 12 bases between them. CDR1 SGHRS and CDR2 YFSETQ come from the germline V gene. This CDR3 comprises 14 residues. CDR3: CASRSLVASYEQYF. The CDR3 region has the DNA TGCGCCAGCAGAAGTTTGGTAGCCTCCTACGAGCAGTACTTC.

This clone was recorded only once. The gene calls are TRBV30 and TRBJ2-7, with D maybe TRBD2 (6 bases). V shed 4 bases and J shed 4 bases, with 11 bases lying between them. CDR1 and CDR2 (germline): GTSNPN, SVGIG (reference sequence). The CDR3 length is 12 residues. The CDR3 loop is CAWNKGRYEQYF. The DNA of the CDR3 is TGTGCCTGGAATAAGGGGAGGTACGAGCAGTACTTC. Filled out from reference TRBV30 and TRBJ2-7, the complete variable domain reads SQTIHQWPATLVQPVGSPLSLECTVEGTSNPNLYWYRQAAGRGLQLLFYSVGIGQISSEVPQNLSASRPQDRQFILSSKKLLLSDSGFYLCAWNKGRYEQYFGPGTRLTVT.

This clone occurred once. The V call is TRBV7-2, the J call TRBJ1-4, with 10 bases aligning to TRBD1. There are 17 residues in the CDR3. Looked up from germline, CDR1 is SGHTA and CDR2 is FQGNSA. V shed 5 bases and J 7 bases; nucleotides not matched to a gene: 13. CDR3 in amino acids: CASSLQGTGASSEKLFF. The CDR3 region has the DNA TGTGCCAGCAGCCTTCAAGGGACAGGGGCCAGTAGTGAAAAACTGTTTTTT.

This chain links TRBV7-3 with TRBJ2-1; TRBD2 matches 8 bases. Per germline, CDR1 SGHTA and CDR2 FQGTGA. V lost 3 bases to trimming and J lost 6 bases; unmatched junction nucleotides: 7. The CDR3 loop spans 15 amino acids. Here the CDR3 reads CASSLYGGRSNEQFF. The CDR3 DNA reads TGTGCCAGCAGCTTGTATGGCGGGAGGAGCAATGAGCAGTTCTTC.

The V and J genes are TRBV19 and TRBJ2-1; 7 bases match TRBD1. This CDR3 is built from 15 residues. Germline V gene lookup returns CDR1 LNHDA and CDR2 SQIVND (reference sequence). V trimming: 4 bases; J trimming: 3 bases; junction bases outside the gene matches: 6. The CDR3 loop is CASSRQGPFYNEQFF. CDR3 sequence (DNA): TGTGCCAGTAGTAGACAGGGCCCCTTCTACAATGAGCAGTTCTTC.

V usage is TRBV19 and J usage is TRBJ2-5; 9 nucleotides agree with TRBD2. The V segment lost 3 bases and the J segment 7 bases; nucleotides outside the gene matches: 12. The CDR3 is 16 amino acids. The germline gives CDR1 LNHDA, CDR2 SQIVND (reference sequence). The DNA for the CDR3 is TGTGCCAGTAGTATGGACTGGCGGGGGGGCAGAGGGACCCAGTACTTC. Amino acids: CASSMDWRGGRGTQYF.

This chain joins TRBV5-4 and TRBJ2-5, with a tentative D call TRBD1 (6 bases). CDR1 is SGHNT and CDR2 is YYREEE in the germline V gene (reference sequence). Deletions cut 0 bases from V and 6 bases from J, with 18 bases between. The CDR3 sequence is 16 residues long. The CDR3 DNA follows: TGTGCCAGCAGCTTGGCGCGAGGGCAGGGGACGCAGACCCAGTACTTC. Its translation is CASSLARGQGTQTQYF.

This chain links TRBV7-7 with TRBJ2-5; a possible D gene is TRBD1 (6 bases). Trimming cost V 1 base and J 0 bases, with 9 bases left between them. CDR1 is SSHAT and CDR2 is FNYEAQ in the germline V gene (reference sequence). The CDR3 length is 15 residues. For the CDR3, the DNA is TGTGCCAGCAGCTTAGTGGGGACACACCAAGAGACCCAGTACTTC. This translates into CASSLVGTHQETQYF.

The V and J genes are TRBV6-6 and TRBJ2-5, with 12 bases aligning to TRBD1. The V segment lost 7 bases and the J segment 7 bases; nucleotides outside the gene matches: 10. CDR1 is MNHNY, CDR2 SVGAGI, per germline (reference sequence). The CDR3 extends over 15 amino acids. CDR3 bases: TGTGCCAGCACCCCGGGACAGGGGGCAAAGGGGACCCAGTACTTC. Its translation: CASTPGQGAKGTQYF.

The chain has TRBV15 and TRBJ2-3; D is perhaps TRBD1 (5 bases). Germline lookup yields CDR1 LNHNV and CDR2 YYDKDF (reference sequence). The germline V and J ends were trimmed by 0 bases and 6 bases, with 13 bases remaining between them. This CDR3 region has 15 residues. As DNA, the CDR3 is TGTGCCACCAGCAGAGAAGGCAGGGTGGCGGATACGCAGTATTTT. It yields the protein CATSREGRVADTQYF.

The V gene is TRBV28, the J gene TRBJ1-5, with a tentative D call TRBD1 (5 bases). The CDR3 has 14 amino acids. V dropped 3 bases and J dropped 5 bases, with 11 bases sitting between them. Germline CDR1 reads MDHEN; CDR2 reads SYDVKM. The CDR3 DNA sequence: TGTGCCAGCAGTTTTGGGGGGGGTGATCAGCCCCAGCATTTT. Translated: CASSFGGGDQPQHF.

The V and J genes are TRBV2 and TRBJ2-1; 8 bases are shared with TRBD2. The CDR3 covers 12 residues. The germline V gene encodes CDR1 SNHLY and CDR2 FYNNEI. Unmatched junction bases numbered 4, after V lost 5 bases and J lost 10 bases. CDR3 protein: CASSRTSLEQFF. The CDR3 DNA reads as TGTGCCAGCAGTAGGACTAGCTTGGAGCAGTTCTTC.

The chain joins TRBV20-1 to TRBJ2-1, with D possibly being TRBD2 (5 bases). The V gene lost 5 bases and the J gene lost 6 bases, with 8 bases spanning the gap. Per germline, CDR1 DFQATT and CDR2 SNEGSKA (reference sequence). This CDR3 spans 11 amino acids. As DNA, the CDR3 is TGCAGTGCTCGGCTAGCCAATGAGCAGTTCTTC. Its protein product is CSARLANEQFF.

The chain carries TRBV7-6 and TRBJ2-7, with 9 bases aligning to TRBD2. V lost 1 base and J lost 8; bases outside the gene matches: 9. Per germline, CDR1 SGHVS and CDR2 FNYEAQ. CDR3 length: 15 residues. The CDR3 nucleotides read TGTGCCAGCAGCTTAGGGGGTAGCGGGGGTGGGCAGCAGTACTTC. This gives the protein CASSLGGSGGGQQYF. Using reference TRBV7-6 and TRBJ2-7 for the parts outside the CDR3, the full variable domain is GAGVSQSPRYKVTKRGQDVALRCDPISGHVSLYWYRQALGQGPEFLTYFNYEAQQDKSGLPNDRFSAERPEGSISTLTIQRTEQRDSAMYRCASSLGGSGGGQQYFGPGTRLTVT.

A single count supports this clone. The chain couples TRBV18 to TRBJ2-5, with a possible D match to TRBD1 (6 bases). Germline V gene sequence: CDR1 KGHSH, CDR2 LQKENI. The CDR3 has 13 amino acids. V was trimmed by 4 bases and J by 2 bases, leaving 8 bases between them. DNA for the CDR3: TGTGCCAGCTCACTTGGACAGCAAGAGACCCAGTACTTC. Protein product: CASSLGQQETQYF.

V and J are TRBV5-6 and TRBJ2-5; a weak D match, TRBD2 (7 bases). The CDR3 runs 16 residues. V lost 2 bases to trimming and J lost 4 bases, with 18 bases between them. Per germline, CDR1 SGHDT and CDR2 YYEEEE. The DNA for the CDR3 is TGTGCCAGCAGCTTATCAACGGGGGGCGTACTAGAGACCCAGTACTTC. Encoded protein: CASSLSTGGVLETQYF.

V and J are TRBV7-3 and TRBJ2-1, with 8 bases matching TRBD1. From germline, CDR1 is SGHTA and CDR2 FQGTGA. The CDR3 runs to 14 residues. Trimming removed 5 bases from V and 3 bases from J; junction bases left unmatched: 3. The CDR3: CASSNRGFYNEQFF. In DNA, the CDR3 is TGTGCCAGCAGCAACAGGGGGTTCTACAATGAGCAGTTCTTC. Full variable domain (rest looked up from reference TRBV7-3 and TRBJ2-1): GAGVSQTPSNKVTEKGKYVELRCDPISGHTALYWYRQSLGQGPEFLIYFQGTGAADDSGLPNDRFFAVRPEGSVSTLKIQRTERGDSAVYLCASSNRGFYNEQFFGPGTRLTVL.

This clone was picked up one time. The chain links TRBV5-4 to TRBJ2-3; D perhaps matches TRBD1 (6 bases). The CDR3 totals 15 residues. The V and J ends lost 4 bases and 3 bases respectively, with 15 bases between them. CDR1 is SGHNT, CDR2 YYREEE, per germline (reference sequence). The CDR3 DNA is TGTGCCAGCAGCGGGAGCGAGGGGGTGACAGATACGCAGTATTTT. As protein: CASSGSEGVTDTQYF. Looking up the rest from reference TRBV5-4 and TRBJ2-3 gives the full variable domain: ETGVTQSPTHLIKTRGQQVTLRCSSQSGHNTVSWYQQALGQGPQFIFQYYREEENGRGNFPPRFSGLQFPNYSSELNVNALELDDSALYLCASSGSEGVTDTQYFGPGTRLTVL.

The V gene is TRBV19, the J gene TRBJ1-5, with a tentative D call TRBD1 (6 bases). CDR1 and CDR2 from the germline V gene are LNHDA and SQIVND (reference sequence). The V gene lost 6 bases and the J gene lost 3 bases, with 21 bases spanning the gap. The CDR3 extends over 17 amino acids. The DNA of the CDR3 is TGTGCCAGTAGAAGAAACCAGGGGATCGGAGCCAATCAGCCCCAGCATTTT. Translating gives CASRRNQGIGANQPQHF.

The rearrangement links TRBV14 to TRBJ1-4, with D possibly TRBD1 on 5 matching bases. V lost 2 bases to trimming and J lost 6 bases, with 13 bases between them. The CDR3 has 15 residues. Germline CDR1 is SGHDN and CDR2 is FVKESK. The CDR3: CASSQWGTGDEKLFF. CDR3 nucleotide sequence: TGTGCCAGCAGCCAATGGGGGACTGGAGATGAAAAACTGTTTTTT.

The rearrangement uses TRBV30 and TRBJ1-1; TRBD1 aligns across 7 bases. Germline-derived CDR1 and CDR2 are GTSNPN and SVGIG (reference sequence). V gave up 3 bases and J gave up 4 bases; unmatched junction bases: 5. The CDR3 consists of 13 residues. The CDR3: CAWSRQGGTEAFF. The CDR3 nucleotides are TGTGCCTGGAGCAGACAGGGTGGCACTGAAGCTTTCTTT.

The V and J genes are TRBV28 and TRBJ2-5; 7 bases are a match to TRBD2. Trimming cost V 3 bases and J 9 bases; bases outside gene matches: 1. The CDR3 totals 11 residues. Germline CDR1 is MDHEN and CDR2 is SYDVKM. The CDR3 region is CASSFGGAQYF. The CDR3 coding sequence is TGTGCCAGCAGTTTTGGGGGGGCCCAGTACTTC. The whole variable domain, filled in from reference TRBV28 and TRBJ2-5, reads DVKVTQSSRYLVKRTGEKVFLECVQDMDHENMFWYRQDPGLGLRLIYFSYDVKMKEKGDIPEGYSVSREKKERFSLILESASTNQTSMYLCASSFGGAQYFGPGTRLLVL.

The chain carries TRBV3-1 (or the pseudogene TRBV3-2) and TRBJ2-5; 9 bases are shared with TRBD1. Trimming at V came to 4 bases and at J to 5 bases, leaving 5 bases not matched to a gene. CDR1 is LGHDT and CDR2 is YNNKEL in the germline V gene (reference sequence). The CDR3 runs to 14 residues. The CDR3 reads CASSLQGAGETQYF. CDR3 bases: TGTGCCAGCAGCCTACAGGGGGCTGGTGAGACCCAGTACTTC.

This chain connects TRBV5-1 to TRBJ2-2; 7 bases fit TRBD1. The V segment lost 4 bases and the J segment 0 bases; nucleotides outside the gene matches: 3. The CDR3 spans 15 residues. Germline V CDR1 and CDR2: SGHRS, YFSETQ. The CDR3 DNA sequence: TGCGCCAGCAGCCCCACAGGGGCGAACACCGGGGAGCTGTTTTTT. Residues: CASSPTGANTGELFF.

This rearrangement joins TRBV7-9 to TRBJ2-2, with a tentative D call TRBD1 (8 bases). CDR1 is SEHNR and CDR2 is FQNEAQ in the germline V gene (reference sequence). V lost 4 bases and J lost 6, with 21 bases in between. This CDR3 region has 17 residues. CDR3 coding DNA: TGTGCCAGCAGCTATCTGAAAAGGACAGGGAGGGCCGGGGAGCTGTTTTTT. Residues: CASSYLKRTGRAGELFF.

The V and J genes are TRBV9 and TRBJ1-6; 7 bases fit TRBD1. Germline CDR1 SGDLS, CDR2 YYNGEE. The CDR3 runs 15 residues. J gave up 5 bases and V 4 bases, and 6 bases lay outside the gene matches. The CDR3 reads CASSPRDSHNSPLHF. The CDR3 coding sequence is TGTGCCAGCAGCCCTCGGGACAGCCATAATTCACCCCTCCACTTT.

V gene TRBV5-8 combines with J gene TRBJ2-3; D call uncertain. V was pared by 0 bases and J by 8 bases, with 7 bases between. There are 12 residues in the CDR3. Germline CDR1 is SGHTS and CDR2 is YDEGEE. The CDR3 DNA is TGTGCCAGCAGCTTGGACGCGGTTACGCAGTATTTT. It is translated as CASSLDAVTQYF.

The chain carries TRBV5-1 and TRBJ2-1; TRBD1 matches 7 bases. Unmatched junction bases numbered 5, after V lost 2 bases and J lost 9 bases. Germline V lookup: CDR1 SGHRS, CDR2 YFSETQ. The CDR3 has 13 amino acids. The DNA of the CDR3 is TGCGCCAGCAGCTTCACAGGGGTGGGTGAGCAGTTCTTC. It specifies CASSFTGVGEQFF.